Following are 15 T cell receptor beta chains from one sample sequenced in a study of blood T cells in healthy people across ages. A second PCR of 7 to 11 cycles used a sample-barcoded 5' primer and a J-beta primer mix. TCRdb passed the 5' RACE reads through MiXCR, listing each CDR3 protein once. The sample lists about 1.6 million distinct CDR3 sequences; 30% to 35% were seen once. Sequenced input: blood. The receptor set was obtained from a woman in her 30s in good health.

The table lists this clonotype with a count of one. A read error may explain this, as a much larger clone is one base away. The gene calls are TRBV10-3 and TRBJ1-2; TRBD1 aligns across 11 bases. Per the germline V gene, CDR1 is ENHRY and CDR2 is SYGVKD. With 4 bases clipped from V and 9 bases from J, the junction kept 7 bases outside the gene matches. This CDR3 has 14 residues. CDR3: CAISGGDRGNSYTF. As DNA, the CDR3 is TGTGCCATCAGTGGGGGGGACAGGGGGAACAGCTACACCTTC.

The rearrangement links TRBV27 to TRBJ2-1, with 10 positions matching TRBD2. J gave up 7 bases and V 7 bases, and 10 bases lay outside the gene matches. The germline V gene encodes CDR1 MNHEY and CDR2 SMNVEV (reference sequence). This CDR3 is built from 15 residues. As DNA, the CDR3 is TGTGCCAGCACCCCATCTAGCGGGAGTTTGAATGAGCAGTTCTTC. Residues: CASTPSSGSLNEQFF.

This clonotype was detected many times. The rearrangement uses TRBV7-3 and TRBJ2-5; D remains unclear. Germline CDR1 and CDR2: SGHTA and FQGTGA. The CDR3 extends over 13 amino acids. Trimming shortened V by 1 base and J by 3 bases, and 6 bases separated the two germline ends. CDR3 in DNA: TGTGCCAGCAGCTTAAGACCAAAAGAGACCCAGTACTTC. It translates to CASSLRPKETQYF.

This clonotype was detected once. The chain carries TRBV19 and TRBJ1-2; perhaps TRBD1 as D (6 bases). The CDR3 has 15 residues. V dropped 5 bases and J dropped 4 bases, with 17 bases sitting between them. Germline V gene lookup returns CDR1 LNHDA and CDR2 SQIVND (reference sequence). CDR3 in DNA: TGTGCCAGTAGTCAGGACAGAAAAGAGATCTATGGCTACACCTTC. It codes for CASSQDRKEIYGYTF. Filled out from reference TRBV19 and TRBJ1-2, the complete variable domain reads DGGITQSPKYLFRKEGQNVTLSCEQNLNHDAMYWYRQDPGQGLRLIYYSQIVNDFQKGDIAEGYSVSREKKESFPLTVTSAQKNPTAFYLCASSQDRKEIYGYTFGSGTRLTVV.

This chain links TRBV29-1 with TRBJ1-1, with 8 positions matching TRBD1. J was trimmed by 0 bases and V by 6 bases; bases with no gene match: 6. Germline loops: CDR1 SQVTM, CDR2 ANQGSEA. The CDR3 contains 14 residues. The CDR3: CSVGTGTMNTEAFF. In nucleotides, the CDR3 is TGCAGCGTAGGGACAGGCACCATGAACACTGAAGCTTTCTTT.

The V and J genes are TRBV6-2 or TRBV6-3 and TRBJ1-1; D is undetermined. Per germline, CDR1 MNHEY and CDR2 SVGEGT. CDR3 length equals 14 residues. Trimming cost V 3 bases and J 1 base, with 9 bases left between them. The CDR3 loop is CASSYYATNTEAFF. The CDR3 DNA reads TGTGCCAGCAGTTATTATGCGACGAACACTGAAGCTTTCTTT.

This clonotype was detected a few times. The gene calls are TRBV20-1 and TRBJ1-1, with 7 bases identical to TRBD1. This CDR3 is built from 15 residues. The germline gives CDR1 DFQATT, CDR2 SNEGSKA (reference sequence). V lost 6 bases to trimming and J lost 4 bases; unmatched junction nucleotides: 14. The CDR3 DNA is TGCAGTGCCCCACCTCAGGGGGTTTACGGCACTGAAGCTTTCTTT. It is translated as CSAPPQGVYGTEAFF.

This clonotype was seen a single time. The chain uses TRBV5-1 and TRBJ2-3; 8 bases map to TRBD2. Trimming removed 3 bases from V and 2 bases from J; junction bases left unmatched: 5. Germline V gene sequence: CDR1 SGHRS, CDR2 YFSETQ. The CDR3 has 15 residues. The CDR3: CASSWGLEYTDTQYF. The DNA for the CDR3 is TGCGCCAGCAGCTGGGGACTAGAGTACACAGATACGCAGTATTTT.

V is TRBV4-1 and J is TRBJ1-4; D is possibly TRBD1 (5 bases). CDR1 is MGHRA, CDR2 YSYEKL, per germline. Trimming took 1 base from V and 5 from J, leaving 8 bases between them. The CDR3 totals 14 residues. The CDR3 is CASSQGDGNEKLFF. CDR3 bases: TGCGCCAGCAGCCAAGGGGACGGGAATGAAAAACTGTTTTTT.

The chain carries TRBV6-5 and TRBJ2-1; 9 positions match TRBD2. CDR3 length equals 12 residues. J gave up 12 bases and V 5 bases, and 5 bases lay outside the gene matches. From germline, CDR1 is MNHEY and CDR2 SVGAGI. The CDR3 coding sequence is TGTGCCAGCAGTCCCTCAGCGGGAGGGCAGTTCTTC. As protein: CASSPSAGGQFF.

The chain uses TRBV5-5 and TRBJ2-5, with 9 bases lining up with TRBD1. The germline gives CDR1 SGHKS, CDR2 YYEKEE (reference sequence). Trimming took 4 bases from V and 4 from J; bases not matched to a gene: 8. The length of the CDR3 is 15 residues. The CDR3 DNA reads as TGTGCCAGCAGCAGAGCCGGGACAGGGATAGAGACCCAGTACTTC. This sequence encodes CASSRAGTGIETQYF.

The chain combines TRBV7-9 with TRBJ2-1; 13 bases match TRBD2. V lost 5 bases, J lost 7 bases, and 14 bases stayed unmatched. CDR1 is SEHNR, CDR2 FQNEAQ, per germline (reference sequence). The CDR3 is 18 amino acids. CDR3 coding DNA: TGTGCCAGCAGCCGGGGGACTAGCGGGACAACTCCTTGGAATGAGCAGTTCTTC. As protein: CASSRGTSGTTPWNEQFF.

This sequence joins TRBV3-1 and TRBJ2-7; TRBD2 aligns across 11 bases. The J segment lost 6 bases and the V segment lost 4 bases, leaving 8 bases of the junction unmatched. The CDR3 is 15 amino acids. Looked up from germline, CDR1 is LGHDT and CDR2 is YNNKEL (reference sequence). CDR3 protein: CASSLRTSGSGEQYF. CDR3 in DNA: TGTGCCAGCAGCCTGCGAACTAGCGGGAGTGGCGAGCAGTACTTC.

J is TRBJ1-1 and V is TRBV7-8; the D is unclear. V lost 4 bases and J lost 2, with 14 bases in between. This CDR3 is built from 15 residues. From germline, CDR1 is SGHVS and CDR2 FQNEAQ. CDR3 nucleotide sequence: TGTGCCAGCAGCTCGAAACCGGGGATTAACACTGAAGCTTTCTTT. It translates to CASSSKPGINTEAFF.

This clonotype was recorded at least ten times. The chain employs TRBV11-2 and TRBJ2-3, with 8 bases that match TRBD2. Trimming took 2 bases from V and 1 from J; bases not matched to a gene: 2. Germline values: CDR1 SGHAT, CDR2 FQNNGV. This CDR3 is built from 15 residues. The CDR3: CASSLILAGTDTQYF. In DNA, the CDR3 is TGTGCCAGCAGCTTAATACTAGCGGGCACAGATACGCAGTATTTT.